These T cell receptor beta chains were read from a single sample in a study of cytotoxic CD8 clonotypes in ibrutinib-treated CLL. The method was immunoSEQ multiplex PCR; TCRdb's version includes in-frame clones alone and lacks a portion of them. The profile shows around 60,000 clones, about 72% of them singletons. Sequencing was performed on PBMCs, taken after 12 months of ibrutinib treatment. The origin of the receptors is a human donor with chronic lymphocytic leukemia. Both conserved end residues are part of each CDR3. D genes are given only for firm matches. Expanded clones are given a class, and other clones once, few, many or no size at all.

d_call: .
j_call: TRBJ1-2
clone_size: .
cdr3_length: 12
v_call: TRBV19
cdr3_nt: TGTGCCAGTAAGGGGGACATTTATGGCTACACCTTC
cdr3_aa: CASKGDIYGYTF

d_call: .
j_call: TRBJ1-3
clone_size: once
cdr3_length: 15
v_call: TRBV7-2
cdr3_nt: TGTGCCAGCAGCTTCGGACAAGGCTCTGGAAACACCATATATTTT
cdr3_aa: CASSFGQGSGNTIYF

d_call: .
j_call: TRBJ2-3
clone_size: .
cdr3_length: 13
v_call: TRBV5-5
cdr3_nt: TGTGCCAGCAGTGTAGAAGGCGCAGATACGCAGTATTTT
cdr3_aa: CASSVEGADTQYF

d_call: TRBD2
j_call: TRBJ2-2
clone_size: .
cdr3_length: 14
v_call: TRBV28
cdr3_nt: TGTGCCAGCGGGGGACTAGCGGGAGGCGGGGAGCTGTTTTTT
cdr3_aa: CASGGLAGGGELFF

d_call: .
j_call: TRBJ1-2
clone_size: .
cdr3_length: 9
v_call: TRBV28
cdr3_nt: TGTGCCAGCGGGGTACGCTACACCTTC
cdr3_aa: CASGVRYTF

d_call: .
j_call: TRBJ2-3
clone_size: .
cdr3_length: 17
v_call: TRBV7-2
cdr3_nt: TGTGCCAGCAGCTCTAGGGCCGGGGGAAGCAGGGCAGATACGCAGTATTTT
cdr3_aa: CASSSRAGGSRADTQYF

d_call: .
j_call: TRBJ2-2
clone_size: few
cdr3_length: 13
v_call: TRBV28
cdr3_nt: TGTGCCAGCAGTGAGGGTAACACCGGGGAGCTGTTTTTT
cdr3_aa: CASSEGNTGELFF

d_call: .
j_call: TRBJ2-5
clone_size: once
cdr3_length: 13
v_call: TRBV7-3
cdr3_nt: TGTGCCAGCAGTCCCGGAACCCAAGAGACCCAGTACTTC
cdr3_aa: CASSPGTQETQYF

d_call: TRBD1
j_call: TRBJ2-1
clone_size: .
cdr3_length: 14
v_call: TRBV15
cdr3_nt: TGTGCCACCACCGGGACAGGGGGTAGGAATGAGCAGTTCTTC
cdr3_aa: CATTGTGGRNEQFF

d_call: .
j_call: TRBJ2-7
clone_size: .
cdr3_length: 10
v_call: TRBV28
cdr3_nt: TGTGCCACCGTAAACTACGAGCAGTACTTC
cdr3_aa: CATVNYEQYF

d_call: .
j_call: TRBJ2-3
clone_size: .
cdr3_length: 14
v_call: TRBV6-5
cdr3_nt: TGTGCCAGCAGTTACGCAGGCTCTGTGGATACGCAGTATTTT
cdr3_aa: CASSYAGSVDTQYF

d_call: .
j_call: TRBJ2-7
clone_size: .
cdr3_length: 13
v_call: TRBV30
cdr3_nt: TGTGCCTTCATCGGGCCCAGGGGCTACGAGCAGTACTTC
cdr3_aa: CAFIGPRGYEQYF

d_call: .
j_call: TRBJ2-7
clone_size: .
cdr3_length: 14
v_call: TRBV11-2
cdr3_nt: TGTGCCAGCAGCTTAGATATGCCCAGCTACGAGCAGTACTTC
cdr3_aa: CASSLDMPSYEQYF

d_call: .
j_call: TRBJ1-2
clone_size: once
cdr3_length: 13
v_call: TRBV19
cdr3_nt: TGTGCCAGTAGTACCACACAGGTCTATGGCTACACCTTC
cdr3_aa: CASSTTQVYGYTF

d_call: .
j_call: TRBJ2-6
clone_size: .
cdr3_length: 14
v_call: TRBV19
cdr3_nt: TGTGCCAGTAGCCAGGCCTCTGGGGCCAACGTCCTGACTTTC
cdr3_aa: CASSQASGANVLTF

d_call: .
j_call: TRBJ2-3
clone_size: few
cdr3_length: 14
v_call: TRBV2
cdr3_nt: TGTGCCAGCAGTGAGGGACCAAGCACAGATACGCAGTATTTT
cdr3_aa: CASSEGPSTDTQYF